The 13 T cell receptor beta chains below were found in one sample sequenced in a study of blood T cell repertoires in COVID-19. The table came from immunoSEQ multiplex PCR; TCRdb's copy has only in-frame clones and leaves some out. This table has approximately 53,000 clones, about 85% appearing once. The sequenced sample consisted of peripheral blood. The receptors come from a woman of 80 years or more with COVID-19, enrolled during active disease.

The V call is TRBV30, the J call TRBJ1-2; perhaps TRBD1 as D (5 bases). The CDR3 is 17 amino acids. The germline V and J ends were trimmed by 0 bases and 4 bases, with 21 bases remaining between them. The germline V gene has CDR1 GTSNPN and CDR2 SVGIG (reference sequence). CDR3 nucleotides: TGTGCCTGGAGTGTAGATCTTATGGGGGGTCCCCCCTATGGCTACACCTTC. Its protein product is CAWSVDLMGGPPYGYTF.

This clone has just one count. This chain connects TRBV2 to TRBJ1-5; D is unclear. From germline, CDR1 is SNHLY and CDR2 FYNNEI. This CDR3 has 15 residues. Trimming cost V 1 base and J 4 bases, with 11 bases left between them. DNA for the CDR3: TGTGCCAGCAGTGAAGGTTCGGGGTCAAATCAGCCCCAGCATTTT. It yields the protein CASSEGSGSNQPQHF.

V and J are TRBV18 and TRBJ2-3; 8 nucleotides agree with TRBD2. Germline V lookup: CDR1 KGHSH, CDR2 LQKENI. V was pared by 1 base and J by 9 bases, with 6 bases of the junction left unmatched. The CDR3 runs to 14 residues. CDR3: CASSPLAGGGTQYF. CDR3 nucleotide sequence: TGTGCCAGCTCACCACTGGCGGGGGGTGGCACGCAGTATTTT.

V usage is TRBV18 and J usage is TRBJ1-1, with 7 bases that match TRBD1. Germline CDR1 KGHSH, CDR2 LQKENI. The CDR3 length is 13 residues. The V and J ends lost 6 bases and 5 bases, in that order; junction bases with no gene match: 6. The CDR3 DNA sequence: TGTGCCAGCTCGCCGGGACAGAGGACTGAAGCTTTCTTT. This gives the protein CASSPGQRTEAFF. The full variable domain, with the rest looked up from reference TRBV18 and TRBJ1-1, is NAGVMQNPRHLVRRRGQEARLRCSPMKGHSHVYWYRQLPEEGLKFMVYLQKENIIDESGMPKERFSAEFPKEGPSILRIQQVVRGDSAAYFCASSPGQRTEAFFGQGTRLTVV.

The chain combines TRBV7-2 with TRBJ1-1; tentative D call: TRBD1 (5 bases). Trimming shortened V by 1 base and J by 0 bases, and 12 bases separated the two germline ends. The CDR3 runs to 16 residues. Germline assignment: CDR1 SGHTA and CDR2 FQGNSA. This CDR3 reads CASSLESTVMNTEAFF. For the CDR3, the DNA is TGTGCCAGCAGCTTAGAGTCGACAGTCATGAACACTGAAGCTTTCTTT.

The V gene is TRBV19, the J gene TRBJ2-5, with 8 positions matching TRBD1. V was clipped by 3 bases and J by 2 bases; unmatched bases: 2. There are 14 residues in the CDR3. Germline V gives CDR1 LNHDA, CDR2 SQIVND (reference sequence). The CDR3 sequence is CASSIGQGQETQYF. CDR3 coding DNA: TGTGCCAGTAGTATTGGACAGGGTCAAGAGACCCAGTACTTC.

The chain combines TRBV7-9 with TRBJ1-5; D perhaps matches TRBD1 (5 bases). Germline CDR1 reads SEHNR; CDR2 reads FQNEAQ (reference sequence). Between the trimmed V and J ends, which lost 0 bases and 9 bases, there was a span of 12 bases. This CDR3 spans 14 amino acids. The CDR3 region has the DNA TGTGCCAGCAGCTTAGCCAGGGTGGAATCGCCCCAGCATTTT. Protein sequence: CASSLARVESPQHF. The full variable domain, with the rest looked up from reference TRBV7-9 and TRBJ1-5, is DTGVSQNPRHKITKRGQNVTFRCDPISEHNRLYWYRQTLGQGPEFLTYFQNEAQLEKSRLLSDRFSAERPKGSFSTLEIQRTEQGDSAMYLCASSLARVESPQHFGDGTRLSIL.

The chain recombines TRBV3-1 (or the pseudogene TRBV3-2) with TRBJ1-4; possibly TRBD1 for D (5 bases). Germline CDR1 and CDR2: LGHDT and YNNKEL (reference sequence). This CDR3 is built from 14 residues. The V end was cut by 4 bases, the J end by 3 bases, with 9 bases between. CDR3 sequence: CASSRIRANEKLFF. As DNA, the CDR3 is TGTGCCAGCAGCCGGATCAGGGCTAATGAAAAACTGTTTTTT.

The V call is TRBV5-1, the J call TRBJ2-7, with TRBD1 matching 7 bases. Losses at the gene ends were 3 bases for V and 4 bases for J; bases not matched to a gene: 13. Germline CDR1 is SGHRS and CDR2 is YFSETQ. The CDR3 covers 16 residues. CDR3 sequence (DNA): TGCGCCAGCAGCTCCGCACCTAGACAGGGCGGATACGAGCAGTACTTC. It is translated as CASSSAPRQGGYEQYF. The full variable domain, its missing parts supplied by reference TRBV5-1 and TRBJ2-7, is KAGVTQTPRYLIKTRGQQVTLSCSPISGHRSVSWYQQTPGQGLQFLFEYFSETQRNKGNFPGRFSGRQFSNSRSEMNVSTLELGDSALYLCASSSAPRQGGYEQYFGPGTRLTVT.

The chain joins TRBV14 to TRBJ2-7, with D unclear. The CDR3 covers 12 residues. Trimming removed 1 base from V and 4 bases from J, with 5 bases in between. Germline assignment: CDR1 SGHDN and CDR2 FVKESK. The CDR3 sequence is CASSQAPYEQYF. The CDR3 bases are TGTGCCAGCAGCCAAGCCCCGTACGAGCAGTACTTC.

The chain combines TRBV2 with TRBJ1-2; D may be TRBD1 (5 bases). The germline V gene has CDR1 SNHLY and CDR2 FYNNEI. Deletions cut 3 bases from V and 4 bases from J, with 15 bases between. This CDR3 is 15 amino acids long. DNA for the CDR3: TGTGCCAGCAGTGAGCTACCAGGGAGGGGCTATGGCTACACCTTC. Residues: CASSELPGRGYGYTF.

The chain uses TRBV7-9 and TRBJ2-2; D ambiguous. Looked up from germline, CDR1 is SEHNR and CDR2 is FQNEAQ (reference sequence). The CDR3 runs to 12 residues. Trimming cost V 1 base and J 8 bases, with 5 bases left between them. CDR3 sequence (DNA): TGTGCCAGCAGCTTAGTCCGGGGGGAGCTGTTTTTT. Translating gives CASSLVRGELFF.

The genes are TRBV5-4 and TRBJ1-1; perhaps TRBD1 as D (6 bases). This CDR3 is built from 17 residues. Trimming took 0 bases from V and 5 from J, leaving 20 bases between them. The germline V gene has CDR1 SGHNT and CDR2 YYREEE (reference sequence). This chain's CDR3 is CASSLGLARRQVTEAFF. The DNA of the CDR3 is TGTGCCAGCAGCTTGGGGCTAGCCAGGCGACAGGTGACTGAAGCTTTCTTT.